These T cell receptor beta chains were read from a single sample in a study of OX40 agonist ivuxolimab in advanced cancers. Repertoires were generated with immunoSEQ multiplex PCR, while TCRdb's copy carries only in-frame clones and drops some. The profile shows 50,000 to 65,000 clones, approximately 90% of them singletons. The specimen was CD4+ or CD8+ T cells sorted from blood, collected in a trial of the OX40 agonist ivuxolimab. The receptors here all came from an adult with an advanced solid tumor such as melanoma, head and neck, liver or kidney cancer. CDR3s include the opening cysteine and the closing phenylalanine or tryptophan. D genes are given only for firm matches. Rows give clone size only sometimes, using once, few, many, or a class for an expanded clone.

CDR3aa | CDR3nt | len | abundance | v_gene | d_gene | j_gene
CASSNFPSWPYEQYF | TGTGCCAGTAGTAATTTCCCTTCCTGGCCCTACGAGCAGTACTTC | 15 | . | TRBV19 | . | TRBJ2-7
CASSFTPGAGGEQYF | TGTGCCAGCAGTTTTACCCCCGGGGCGGGAGGTGAGCAGTACTTC | 15 | . | TRBV27 | TRBD2 | TRBJ2-7
CASSPRTGDTDTQYF | TGTGCCAGCAGCCCAAGGACAGGGGACACAGATACGCAGTATTTT | 15 | . | TRBV13 | TRBD1 | TRBJ2-3
CAWSQTGQGTEKLFF | TGTGCCTGGAGTCAGACGGGACAGGGCACTGAAAAACTGTTTTTT | 15 | once | TRBV30 | TRBD1 | TRBJ1-4
CSVGTSGNSGYEQYF | TGCAGCGTTGGGACTAGCGGGAATTCGGGGTACGAGCAGTACTTC | 15 | once | TRBV29-1 | TRBD2 | TRBJ2-7
CASSTTSGRAETQYF | TGTGCCAGCAGCACTACTAGCGGGAGAGCTGAGACCCAGTACTTC | 15 | . | TRBV7-6 | TRBD2 | TRBJ2-5
CASSREGYEQFF | TGTGCCAGCTCGCGGGAGGGTTATGAGCAGTTCTTC | 12 | . | TRBV11-2 | TRBD2 | TRBJ2-1
CATSRDDSFYNEQFF | TGTGCCACCAGCAGAGACGACTCCTTCTACAATGAGCAGTTCTTC | 15 | . | TRBV15 | . | TRBJ2-1
CASSFGGENYEQYF | TGTGCCAGCAGTTTTGGGGGGGAGAACTACGAGCAGTACTTC | 14 | once | TRBV28 | TRBD2 | TRBJ2-7
CASSLGPGLAANEQFF | TGTGCCAGCAGCTTAGGCCCGGGACTAGCGGCCAATGAGCAGTTCTTC | 16 | . | TRBV7-9 | TRBD2 | TRBJ2-1
CASSLGRRGYGYTF | TGTGCCAGCAGCTTAGGACGCCGGGGGTATGGCTACACCTTC | 14 | . | TRBV7-2 | . | TRBJ1-2
CASGWTGGTEAFF | TGTGCTAGTGGCTGGACAGGGGGCACTGAAGCTTTCTTT | 13 | . | TRBV12-5 | TRBD1 | TRBJ1-1
CASSPHAGGIYNEQFF | TGTGCCAGCAGTCCCCACGCGGGAGGGATCTACAATGAGCAGTTCTTC | 16 | . | TRBV28 | TRBD2 | TRBJ2-1
CASIPRGGLNTEAFF | TGTGCCAGCATCCCAAGGGGGGGCCTGAACACTGAAGCTTTCTTT | 15 | . | TRBV7-9 | . | TRBJ1-1
CASSLSANSGTYEQYF | TGTGCCAGCAGCTTAAGCGCTAATAGCGGGACCTACGAGCAGTACTTC | 16 | . | TRBV7-8 | TRBD2 | TRBJ2-7
CASSLGADSGNTIYF | TGTGCCAGCAGTTTAGGGGCGGACTCTGGAAACACCATATATTTT | 15 | . | TRBV27 | . | TRBJ1-3
CASSQSGESRAEAFF | TGCGCCAGCAGCCAATCCGGAGAATCTCGCGCTGAAGCTTTCTTT | 15 | . | TRBV4-1 | . | TRBJ1-1
CASSQETGFAAGGSKTQYF | TGTGCCAGCAGCCAGGAGACAGGGTTTGCAGCGGGAGGGTCGAAGACCCAGTACTTC | 19 | . | TRBV4-2 | TRBD2 | TRBJ2-5
CATTPQGTVETQYF | TGTGCCACCACACCCCAGGGAACGGTGGAGACCCAGTACTTC | 14 | few | TRBV7-9 | . | TRBJ2-5
CASSQDWASGRLEQFF | TGTGCCAGCAGCCAAGATTGGGCTAGCGGGAGGCTTGAGCAGTTCTTC | 16 | . | TRBV4-2 | TRBD2 | TRBJ2-1
CASSRTGNTEAFF | TGTGCCAGCAGTCGTACAGGGAACACTGAAGCTTTCTTT | 13 | . | TRBV5-4 | . | TRBJ1-1
CASSPSGVSSYEQYF | TGTGCCAGCAGTCCTAGCGGGGTAAGCTCCTACGAGCAGTACTTC | 15 | . | TRBV28 | TRBD2 | TRBJ2-7
CASRRYRDNTEAFF | TGTGCCAGCAGGAGGTACAGGGACAACACTGAAGCTTTCTTT | 14 | . | TRBV19 | . | TRBJ1-1
CASGTGLNSLLGPQHF | TGTGCCAGCGGAACAGGGTTAAATAGTCTATTAGGACCCCAGCATTTT | 16 | . | TRBV2 | . | TRBJ1-5
CASSEGQFDGYTF | TGTGCCAGCAGTGAAGGACAGTTCGATGGCTACACCTTC | 13 | . | TRBV6-1 | . | TRBJ1-2
CASSDFSRTYEQYF | TGTGCCAGCAGTGATTTTAGCCGGACCTACGAGCAGTACTTC | 14 | . | TRBV2 | . | TRBJ2-7
CASSLELAGGENIQYF | TGTGCCAGCAGCTTAGAGTTGGCAGGGGGCGAGAACATTCAGTACTTC | 16 | . | TRBV7-8 | TRBD1 | TRBJ2-4
CASSWGTGNTGELFF | TGTGCCAGCAGCTGGGGGACAGGGAACACCGGGGAGCTGTTTTTT | 15 | . | TRBV27 | TRBD1 | TRBJ2-2
CASSLAFRGTDTQYF | TGCGCCAGCAGCCTGGCATTCAGGGGCACAGATACGCAGTATTTT | 15 | . | TRBV4-3 | . | TRBJ2-3
CASRETELNQPQHF | TGTGCCAGCCGTGAGACAGAGCTGAATCAGCCCCAGCATTTT | 14 | . | TRBV6-1 | . | TRBJ1-5
CASSLVAESYEQYF | TGTGCCAGCAGCTTGGTAGCGGAGTCCTACGAGCAGTACTTC | 14 | . | TRBV5-4 | . | TRBJ2-7
CASRSPFVGAGTEAFF | TGTGCCAGCAGGAGCCCTTTTGTGGGCGCGGGCACTGAAGCTTTCTTT | 16 | . | TRBV28 | . | TRBJ1-1
CASSLPGEQYF | TGTGCCAGCAGTCTTCCGGGCGAGCAGTACTTC | 11 | . | TRBV9 | . | TRBJ2-7
CAIRGSSYEQYF | TGTGCCATCAGGGGGTCGAGTTACGAGCAGTACTTC | 12 | . | TRBV10-3 | . | TRBJ2-7
CSVAEDYGYTF | TGCAGCGTTGCCGAGGACTATGGCTACACCTTC | 11 | . | TRBV29-1 | . | TRBJ1-2